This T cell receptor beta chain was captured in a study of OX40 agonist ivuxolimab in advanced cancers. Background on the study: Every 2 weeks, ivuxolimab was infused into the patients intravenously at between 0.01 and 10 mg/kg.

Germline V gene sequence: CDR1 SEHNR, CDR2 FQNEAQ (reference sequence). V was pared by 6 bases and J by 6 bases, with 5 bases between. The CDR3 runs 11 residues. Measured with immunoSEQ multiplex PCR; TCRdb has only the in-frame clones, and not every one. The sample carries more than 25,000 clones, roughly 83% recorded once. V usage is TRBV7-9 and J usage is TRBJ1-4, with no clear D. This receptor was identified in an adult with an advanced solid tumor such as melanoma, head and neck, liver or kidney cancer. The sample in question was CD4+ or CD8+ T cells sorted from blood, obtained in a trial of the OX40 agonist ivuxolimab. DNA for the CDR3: TGTGCCAGCAGGCTCGATGAAAAACTGTTTTTT. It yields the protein CASRLDEKLFF.